A single sample is the source of the 26 T cell receptor beta chains below, sequenced in a study of blood T cells in healthy people across ages. Using a J-beta primer mix together with a sample-barcoded 5' primer, a second PCR was run for roughly 6 to 12 cycles. MiXCR, run by TCRdb on the 5' RACE reads, gives a single entry per CDR3 protein. The repertoire holds hundreds of thousands of distinct CDR3 sequences, with about 24% as singletons. Sequences were obtained from blood. The receptor set was obtained from a man in his 70s in good health.

The V and J genes are TRBV5-1 and TRBJ1-1, with 8 bases lining up with TRBD1. Unmatched junction bases numbered 14, after V lost 4 bases and J lost 0 bases. The CDR3 sequence is 18 residues long. Germline values: CDR1 SGHRS, CDR2 YFSETQ. The DNA for the CDR3 is TGCGCCAGCAGCGCGGGCAGGGGGCGCGAGATGGTGAACACTGAAGCTTTCTTT. Translating it yields CASSAGRGREMVNTEAFF.

The chain uses TRBV5-1 and TRBJ2-2; the match to TRBD2 covers 9 bases. V dropped 7 bases and J dropped 5; count of bases not matched to a gene: 3. Germline CDR1 SGHRS, CDR2 YFSETQ. The CDR3 length is 13 residues. CDR3 sequence reads: CASRTSETGELFF. CDR3 nucleotide sequence: TGCGCCAGCCGGACTAGCGAAACCGGGGAGCTGTTTTTT. Looking up the rest from reference TRBV5-1 and TRBJ2-2 gives the full variable domain: KAGVTQTPRYLIKTRGQQVTLSCSPISGHRSVSWYQQTPGQGLQFLFEYFSETQRNKGNFPGRFSGRQFSNSRSEMNVSTLELGDSALYLCASRTSETGELFFGEGSRLTVL.

There are a few counts of this clonotype. The V call is TRBV19, the J call TRBJ1-5, with D maybe TRBD1 (6 bases). CDR3 length: 17 residues. The germline V gene has CDR1 LNHDA and CDR2 SQIVND (reference sequence). Trimming shortened V by 3 bases and J by 0 bases, and 15 bases separated the two germline ends. The CDR3 here is CASSMGGGWGSNQPQHF. As DNA, the CDR3 is TGTGCCAGTAGTATGGGGGGGGGCTGGGGTAGCAATCAGCCCCAGCATTTT.

The chain carries TRBV7-8 and TRBJ2-1; D is possibly TRBD1 or TRBD2 (5 bases each). Trimming shortened V by 4 bases and J by 0 bases, and 13 bases separated the two germline ends. The CDR3 has 16 residues. Germline assignment: CDR1 SGHVS and CDR2 FQNEAQ. The CDR3 sequence is CASSSIKGRSYNEQFF. DNA for the CDR3: TGTGCCAGCAGCTCCATAAAGGGACGCTCCTACAATGAGCAGTTCTTC.

The rearrangement links TRBV20-1 to TRBJ1-2; tentatively, D is TRBD1 (5 bases). V gave up 7 bases and J gave up 2 bases, with 8 bases separating them. CDR3 size: 11 residues. Germline V gene sequence: CDR1 DFQATT, CDR2 SNEGSKA (reference sequence). The CDR3 coding sequence is TGCAGTGGAGAGGGGAACTATGGCTACACCTTC. This encodes CSGEGNYGYTF.

The rearrangement links TRBV12-3 or TRBV12-4 to TRBJ1-1; TRBD1 matches 7 bases. Trimming took 7 bases from V and 3 from J; bases not matched to a gene: 8. CDR3 length: 14 amino acids. CDR3 region: CASNFQGDDTEAFF. The CDR3 nucleotides read TGTGCCAGCAATTTTCAGGGGGACGACACTGAAGCTTTCTTT.

The rearrangement uses TRBV10-3 and TRBJ2-3; no definite D call. The V end was cut by 9 bases, the J end by 4 bases, with 8 bases between. The CDR3 runs to 11 residues. Looked up from germline, CDR1 is ENHRY and CDR2 is SYGVKD. CDR3 bases: TGTGCCATACTGAAAGCAGATACGCAGTATTTT. Residues: CAILKADTQYF.

The chain has TRBV12-3 or TRBV12-4 and TRBJ2-5, with 7 nucleotides matching TRBD1. The CDR3 loop spans 15 amino acids. Unmatched junction bases numbered 12, after V lost 5 bases and J lost 6 bases. CDR3 protein: CASSARQGYKKTQYF. CDR3 nucleotide sequence: TGTGCCAGCAGTGCGAGACAGGGCTACAAGAAGACCCAGTACTTC.

The rearrangement uses TRBV7-6 and TRBJ2-7; D possibly corresponds to TRBD1 (5 bases). The end of the DNA fits TRBJ2-1 better, so the J call may be wrong. This CDR3 has 15 amino acids. Germline CDR1 and CDR2: SGHVS and FNYEAQ. The CDR3 DNA follows: TGTGCCAGCAGCTTAGAGTCAGGGAACTACAATGAGCAGTTCTTC. This gives the protein CASSLESGNYNEQFF.

This clonotype was counted only a few times. V is TRBV6-6 and J is TRBJ2-6; TRBD1 might be the D (6 bases). V was trimmed by 3 bases and J by 2 bases, leaving 17 bases between them. Germline V lookup: CDR1 MNHNY, CDR2 SVGAGI (reference sequence). The CDR3 spans 18 residues. The CDR3 DNA is TGTGCCAGCAGTTATGCGCCAGCGTGGGACACTGGGGCCAACGTCCTGACTTTC. This translates into CASSYAPAWDTGANVLTF.

This clonotype turned up a few times. Written as DNA, the CDR3 is TGTGCCAGCAGTTCTAACTTCCAAGAGACCCAGTACTTC. Protein: CASSSNFQETQYF. This chain connects TRBV6-6 to TRBJ2-5; D gene uncertain. The CDR3 has 13 residues. Germline V gene sequence: CDR1 MNHNY, CDR2 SVGAGI (reference sequence). V lost 4 bases and J lost 1, with 7 bases in between.

The V gene is TRBV16, the J gene TRBJ2-3; D may be TRBD1 (5 bases). Germline CDR1 reads KGHSY; CDR2 reads FQNENV. The CDR3 covers 16 residues. Between the trimmed V and J ends, which lost 7 bases and 2 bases, there was a span of 19 bases. CDR3 sequence reads: CASTDNSQGDTDTQYF. Here the CDR3 DNA reads TGTGCCAGCACCGACAATTCGCAGGGTGACACAGATACGCAGTATTTT.

In its sample, this clonotype was seen a few times. The chain carries TRBV12-3 or TRBV12-4 and TRBJ1-2; tentative D call: TRBD1 (5 bases). The V end was cut by 5 bases, the J end by 4 bases, with 17 bases between. The CDR3 runs to 15 residues. The CDR3 DNA reads TGTGCCAGCAGTCCCCCCGGGGGGATCCTCTATGGCTACACCTTC. Protein: CASSPPGGILYGYTF.

This chain links TRBV5-1 with TRBJ2-5, with TRBD2 matching over 12 bases. The ends lost 3 bases at V and 2 bases at J; junction bases unmatched: 8. CDR1 SGHRS and CDR2 YFSETQ come from the germline V gene. This CDR3 has 17 residues. The CDR3 nucleotides are TGCGCCAGCAGCTATTACGGACTAGCGGGGAAACAAGAGACCCAGTACTTC. It specifies CASSYYGLAGKQETQYF.

This sequence joins TRBV7-8 and TRBJ1-1; no firm D call. Trimming removed 5 bases at V and 4 bases at J, with 14 bases between. The germline gives CDR1 SGHVS, CDR2 FQNEAQ. The CDR3 runs to 14 residues. The CDR3 DNA sequence: TGTGCCAGCAGCCCTTGGGGTGACGGCACTGAAGCTTTCTTT. Translated, it gives CASSPWGDGTEAFF. Using reference TRBV7-8 and TRBJ1-1 for the parts outside the CDR3, the full variable domain is GAGVSQSPRYKVAKRGQDVALRCDPISGHVSLFWYQQALGQGPEFLTYFQNEAQLDKSGLPSDRFFAERPEGSVSTLKIQRTQQEDSAVYLCASSPWGDGTEAFFGQGTRLTVV.

A remark on this clonotype: With a much larger clone just one base away, this may be a read error. The gene calls are TRBV5-1 and TRBJ1-4; tentatively, D is TRBD1 (6 bases). Germline V gene data show CDR1 as SGHRS and CDR2 as YFSETQ. The V gene lost 3 bases and the J gene lost 8 bases, with 11 bases spanning the gap. The CDR3 loop spans 13 amino acids. CDR3 coding DNA: TGCGCCAGCAGCTCGACAGGAATGGAAAAACTGTTTTTT. The encoded protein is CASSSTGMEKLFF.

V gene TRBV6-1 combines with J gene TRBJ2-3; D is perhaps TRBD2 (6 bases). Between the trimmed V and J ends, which lost 7 bases and 2 bases, there was a span of 13 bases. CDR1 is MNHNS, CDR2 SASEGT, per germline. The CDR3 length is 14 residues. CDR3: CASKREWVTDTQYF. CDR3 in DNA: TGTGCCAGCAAACGGGAGTGGGTCACAGATACGCAGTATTTT.

CDR3 loop: CASSPPSWNTEAFF. For the CDR3, the DNA is TGTGCCAGCAGTCCCCCCTCGTGGAACACTGAAGCTTTCTTT. J is TRBJ1-1 and V is TRBV28, with D unclear. The length of the CDR3 is 14 residues. Germline CDR1 MDHEN, CDR2 SYDVKM. V lost 5 bases, J lost 1 base, and 11 bases lay in between.

The V call is TRBV7-9, the J call TRBJ1-5; no definite D call. The CDR3 extends over 13 amino acids. The germline CDR1 and CDR2 sequences are SEHNR and FQNEAQ (reference sequence). V lost 5 bases and J lost 3, with 8 bases in between. In nucleotides, the CDR3 is TGTGCCAGCAGCGTCTACGACAATCAGCCCCAGCATTTT. It specifies CASSVYDNQPQHF.

This clonotype was seen a handful of times. The chain combines TRBV25-1 with TRBJ1-2; unclear D gene. Germline CDR1 MGHDK, CDR2 SYGVNS. The CDR3 contains 11 residues. V dropped 1 base and J dropped 5 bases, with 2 bases sitting between them. The CDR3 here is CASSEFYGYTF. The CDR3 DNA reads as TGTGCCAGCAGTGAATTTTATGGCTACACCTTC.

V gene TRBV12-3 or TRBV12-4 combines with J gene TRBJ1-1, with D hard to call. This CDR3 has 13 amino acids. The V end lost 7 bases, the J end lost 3 bases, and 12 bases lay between the germline ends. CDR3: CASTPGDHTEAFF. In DNA, the CDR3 is TGTGCCAGCACCCCCGGAGATCACACTGAAGCTTTCTTT.

This clonotype was found a few times. The CDR3 DNA reads as TGTGCCAGCAGTTTTACGGGACAGGTCTACGAGCAGTACTTC. It translates to CASSFTGQVYEQYF. The V gene is TRBV28, the J gene TRBJ2-7, with 8 bases matching TRBD1. Germline CDR1 reads MDHEN; CDR2 reads SYDVKM. The trim removed 3 bases at V and 3 bases at J, leaving 4 bases unmatched. The CDR3 is 14 residues long.

This clonotype was counted only a few times. The chain combines TRBV5-8 with TRBJ1-1, with unresolved D. Germline V CDR1 and CDR2: SGHTS, YDEGEE. The CDR3 loop spans 15 amino acids. Trimming left V 0 bases short and J 5 bases short, with 14 bases between. The CDR3 coding sequence is TGTGCCAGCAGCTTGGAGCTAGCAGGCGTGACTGAAGCTTTCTTT. Translation gives CASSLELAGVTEAFF.

This clonotype was counted between two and nine times. The rearrangement links TRBV7-6 to TRBJ2-5; 11 bases map to TRBD2. The last part of the DNA fits TRBJ2-7 better; the J call may be wrong. This CDR3 is 14 amino acids long. In germline, CDR1 is SGHVS, CDR2 FNYEAQ. The DNA of the CDR3 is TGTGCCAGCTCCATACTAGCGGGGGTCTACGAGCAGTACTTC. This encodes CASSILAGVYEQYF.

The chain has TRBV20-1 and TRBJ2-7; D might be TRBD1 or TRBD2, each matching 6 bases. The CDR3 is 12 amino acids. Trimming cost V 7 bases and J 4 bases, with 14 bases left between them. Germline CDR1 reads DFQATT; CDR2 reads SNEGSKA (reference sequence). The CDR3 sequence is CSVRGGVYEQYF. The CDR3 DNA sequence: TGCAGTGTCAGGGGCGGGGTTTACGAGCAGTACTTC.

The chain has TRBV7-9 and TRBJ2-7; D remains unclear. The CDR3 runs to 13 residues. Trimming stripped 4 bases from V and 0 bases from J, with 7 bases between. Germline assignment: CDR1 SEHNR and CDR2 FQNEAQ (reference sequence). The CDR3 DNA is TGTGCCAGCAGCTCAGGAAACTCCTACGAGCAGTACTTC. This encodes CASSSGNSYEQYF.